The 27 T cell receptor beta chains below all came from one sample that was sequenced in a study of beta chain features in type 1 diabetes. The sequenced template was cDNA made from the entire isolated RNA. Using immunoSEQ multiplex PCR, the repertoire was profiled, and TCRdb retains in-frame clones only, with some absent. The sample carries 350,000 to 450,000 clones, 14% recorded once. The sequenced sample was naive CD4+ T cells from blood. The receptors derive from a man aged 30 to 45 in good health.

This sequence joins TRBV18 and TRBJ2-3; 8 bases align to TRBD1. This CDR3 region has 15 residues. CDR1 is KGHSH and CDR2 is LQKENI in the germline V gene. Trimming took 3 bases from V and 1 from J; bases not matched to a gene: 3. For the CDR3, the DNA is TGTGCCAGCTCACCGGAGACAGGGGGCACAGATACGCAGTATTTT. Translation: CASSPETGGTDTQYF.

The chain has TRBV9 and TRBJ2-7, with 7 bases identical to TRBD2. CDR3 length: 18 residues. Looked up from germline, CDR1 is SGDLS and CDR2 is YYNGEE. The V segment lost 0 bases and the J segment 5 bases; nucleotides outside the gene matches: 17. The CDR3 protein is CASSVEDAGVRFHDEQYF. CDR3 nucleotide sequence: TGTGCCAGCAGCGTAGAGGACGCGGGAGTACGTTTTCACGACGAGCAGTACTTC.

The CDR3 is CATSPRVTRRVLRDTQYF. The DNA for the CDR3 is TGTGCCACCAGCCCCCGAGTGACCAGAAGGGTGCTGAGAGATACGCAGTATTTT. The chain joins TRBV15 to TRBJ2-3; unclear D gene. The CDR3 runs 18 residues. Germline CDR1 and CDR2: LNHNV and YYDKDF (reference sequence). V dropped 5 bases and J dropped 5 bases, with 26 bases sitting between them.

This clone showed up many times. This chain uses TRBV25-1 with TRBJ2-5, with TRBD2 matching 7 bases. With V trimmed by 7 bases and J by 5 bases, 7 bases remained unmatched. The CDR3 totals 13 residues. Germline CDR1 reads MGHDK; CDR2 reads SYGVNS. CDR3 loop: CASTLAASETQYF. DNA of the CDR3: TGTGCCAGCACTCTAGCGGCGTCGGAGACCCAGTACTTC. Full variable domain (rest looked up from reference TRBV25-1 and TRBJ2-5): EADIYQTPRYLVIGTGKKITLECSQTMGHDKMYWYQQDPGMELHLIHYSYGVNSTEKGDLSSESTVSRIRTEHFPLTLESARPSHTSQYLCASTLAASETQYFGPGTRLLVL.

This clone has only a few counts. The chain couples TRBV4-2 to TRBJ2-3; TRBD2 matches 8 bases. V trimming: 3 bases; J trimming: 5 bases; junction bases outside the gene matches: 4. CDR1 LGHNA and CDR2 YNFKEQ come from the germline V gene. CDR3 size: 14 residues. The CDR3 nucleotides read TGTGCCAGCAGCCACGGGGGGGCCAGAGATACGCAGTATTTT. It yields the protein CASSHGGARDTQYF.

The J gene is TRBJ2-5, the V gene TRBV12-5; the D gene could be TRBD1 or TRBD2 (5 bases each). This CDR3 contains 13 residues. Germline lookup yields CDR1 LGHNT and CDR2 FRNRAP. Deletions cut 5 bases from V and 5 bases from J, with 12 bases between. The CDR3 loop reads CASGTGLAETQYF. The CDR3 DNA sequence: TGTGCTAGTGGTACAGGACTTGCGGAGACCCAGTACTTC. Combining the CDR3 with reference TRBV12-5 and TRBJ2-5 gives the whole variable domain DARVTQTPRHKVTEMGQEVTMRCQPILGHNTVFWYRQTMMQGLELLAYFRNRAPLDDSGMPKDRFSAEMPDATLATLKIQPSEPRDSAVYFCASGTGLAETQYFGPGTRLLVL.

This clone appeared a few times. The gene calls are TRBV19 and TRBJ2-5, with D perhaps TRBD2 (6 bases). The CDR3 is made up of 14 amino acids. CDR1 LNHDA and CDR2 SQIVND come from the germline V gene (reference sequence). The V end lost 3 bases, the J end lost 2 bases, and 10 bases lay between the germline ends. The CDR3 DNA reads as TGTGCCAGTAGTATTGGGAGGAGACAAGAGACCCAGTACTTC. Amino acid sequence: CASSIGRRQETQYF. Based on the CDR3 plus reference TRBV19 and TRBJ2-5, the full variable domain is DGGITQSPKYLFRKEGQNVTLSCEQNLNHDAMYWYRQDPGQGLRLIYYSQIVNDFQKGDIAEGYSVSREKKESFPLTVTSAQKNPTAFYLCASSIGRRQETQYFGPGTRLLVL.

This clone appeared a few times. The chain links TRBV15 to TRBJ1-2; D ambiguous. The CDR3 contains 15 residues. Trimming took 0 bases from V and 6 from J, leaving 14 bases between them. Germline CDR1 is LNHNV and CDR2 is YYDKDF (reference sequence). CDR3 nucleotides: TGTGCCACCAGCAGAGATCTGTTGGCCGCCGATGGCTACACCTTC. This codes for CATSRDLLAADGYTF.

The V gene is TRBV10-3, the J gene TRBJ2-3; no clear D gene. CDR1 is ENHRY, CDR2 SYGVKD, per germline. Trimming left V 2 bases short and J 4 bases short, with 10 bases between. This CDR3 has 14 residues. The CDR3 DNA reads TGTGCCATCAGTGAGCGGGTAGATCCAGATACGCAGTATTTT. Translation: CAISERVDPDTQYF.

This clone was counted between two and nine times. The gene calls are TRBV7-2 and TRBJ2-3, with 7 nucleotides matching TRBD2. Germline V CDR1 and CDR2: SGHTA, FQGNSA. Trimming took 2 bases from V and 2 from J; bases not matched to a gene: 4. CDR3 length: 15 residues. The CDR3 sequence: CASSLSGANTDTQYF. The CDR3, as DNA: TGTGCCAGCAGCTTAAGCGGGGCAAACACAGATACGCAGTATTTT.

V is TRBV30 and J is TRBJ2-2, with 10 bases lining up with TRBD2. CDR1 is GTSNPN, CDR2 SVGIG, per germline (reference sequence). V trimming: 0 bases; J trimming: 4 bases; junction bases outside the gene matches: 5. This CDR3 is 16 amino acids long. The CDR3 DNA follows: TGTGCCTGGAGTGTAGCGGGACTAGCGAGCACCGGGGAGCTGTTTTTT. Translating gives CAWSVAGLASTGELFF. Looking up the rest from reference TRBV30 and TRBJ2-2 gives the full variable domain: SQTIHQWPATLVQPVGSPLSLECTVEGTSNPNLYWYRQAAGRGLQLLFYSVGIGQISSEVPQNLSASRPQDRQFILSSKKLLLSDSGFYLCAWSVAGLASTGELFFGEGSRLTVL.

This sequence joins TRBV14 and TRBJ2-3, with 7 nucleotides matching TRBD2. The CDR3 runs 15 residues. Germline assignment: CDR1 SGHDN and CDR2 FVKESK. With 6 bases clipped from V and 6 bases from J, the junction kept 12 bases outside the gene matches. CDR3 nucleotide sequence: TGTGCCAGCAGGACTAGCAGCGGGTATGCGGATACGCAGTATTTT. Translated: CASRTSSGYADTQYF.

This clone occurred a few times. Other DNA sequences of this sample code for an identical CDR3. The chain uses TRBV6-1 and TRBJ2-7; D unclear. Per germline, CDR1 MNHNS and CDR2 SASEGT. The CDR3 consists of 11 residues. The V end lost 3 bases, the J end lost 3 bases, and 3 bases lay between the germline ends. The DNA for the CDR3 is TGTGCCAGCAGTGATTACTACGAGCAGTACTTC. Translated: CASSDYYEQYF.

The V gene is TRBV27, the J gene TRBJ1-1; TRBD1 matches at 8 bases. CDR3 length: 16 amino acids. From germline, CDR1 is MNHEY and CDR2 SMNVEV (reference sequence). V gave up 5 bases and J gave up 6 bases; unmatched junction bases: 14. CDR3 in amino acids: CASSPERQGIGSEAFF. The CDR3 bases are TGTGCCAGCAGTCCCGAACGACAGGGGATCGGATCTGAAGCTTTCTTT.

This clone turned up a few times. The CDR3 sequence: CASSVVTVGTQYF. As DNA, the CDR3 is TGTGCCAGCAGCGTAGTTACGGTGGGTACGCAGTATTTT. The chain recombines TRBV9 with TRBJ2-3; D gene unclear. The CDR3 runs to 13 residues. Trimming cost V 0 bases and J 8 bases, with 10 bases left between them. The germline CDR1 and CDR2 sequences are SGDLS and YYNGEE. Together with reference TRBV9 and TRBJ2-3, the CDR3 gives the full variable domain: DSGVTQTPKHLITATGQRVTLRCSPRSGDLSVYWYQQSLDQGLQFLIQYYNGEERAKGNILERFSAQQFPDLHSELNLSSLELGDSALYFCASSVVTVGTQYFGPGTRLTVL.

The chain is built from TRBV5-4 and TRBJ2-2; a weak D match, TRBD2 (6 bases). The germline V gene has CDR1 SGHNT and CDR2 YYREEE (reference sequence). Trimming left V 2 bases short and J 2 bases short, with 7 bases between. This CDR3 contains 14 residues. The CDR3 reads CASSLGTNTGELFF. The CDR3, as DNA: TGTGCCAGCAGCTTAGGGACTAACACCGGGGAGCTGTTTTTT.

This clone was found a few times. The identical CDR3 is also encoded by other nucleotide sequences in the sample. This chain connects TRBV10-3 to TRBJ2-5; no definite D call. The V gene's germline CDR1 is ENHRY and CDR2 SYGVKD. The CDR3 has 12 amino acids. The germline V and J ends were trimmed by 4 bases and 3 bases, with 6 bases remaining between them. The CDR3 sequence is CAISGLEETQYF. The CDR3 coding sequence is TGTGCCATCAGTGGACTGGAAGAGACCCAGTACTTC.

This clone has just a few counts. The chain links TRBV7-2 to TRBJ2-3; D is uncertain. Germline CDR1 and CDR2: SGHTA and FQGNSA. This CDR3 contains 13 residues. Trimming shortened V by 5 bases and J by 5 bases, and 11 bases separated the two germline ends. The CDR3 bases are TGTGCCAGCAGCCCCTCTGCCAAAGATACGCAGTATTTT. As protein: CASSPSAKDTQYF.

The chain is built from TRBV27 and TRBJ2-5, with D possibly being TRBD2 (6 bases). CDR3 length: 14 amino acids. Germline assignment: CDR1 MNHEY and CDR2 SMNVEV (reference sequence). Trimming took 5 bases from V and 4 from J, leaving 14 bases between them. CDR3 loop: CASSARRGGETQYF. In DNA, the CDR3 is TGTGCCAGCAGTGCCCGGCGGGGCGGAGAGACCCAGTACTTC.

The table lists this clone with a few counts. This rearrangement joins TRBV5-1 to TRBJ2-3; no firm D call. The CDR3 totals 12 residues. The germline CDR1 and CDR2 sequences are SGHRS and YFSETQ. Trimming pared 2 bases from V and 6 bases from J, leaving 7 bases between. The CDR3 here is CASSFLGDTQYF. The CDR3 DNA is TGCGCCAGCAGCTTCCTTGGGGATACGCAGTATTTT. Full variable domain (outside the CDR3, taken from reference TRBV5-1 and TRBJ2-3): KAGVTQTPRYLIKTRGQQVTLSCSPISGHRSVSWYQQTPGQGLQFLFEYFSETQRNKGNFPGRFSGRQFSNSRSEMNVSTLELGDSALYLCASSFLGDTQYFGPGTRLTVL.

This clone was detected a few times. This CDR3 is CASSPYSNSLNTGELFF. The CDR3 DNA sequence: TGTGCCAGCTCACCATACTCTAATAGCCTTAACACCGGGGAGCTGTTTTTT. J is TRBJ2-2 and V is TRBV18; D ambiguous. CDR1 is KGHSH and CDR2 is LQKENI in the germline V gene. Trimming pared 2 bases from V and 2 bases from J, leaving 15 bases between. The CDR3 length is 17 residues.

For this clone: The sample contains more than one DNA sequence encoding this CDR3. The V gene is TRBV27, the J gene TRBJ2-2, with D possibly TRBD1 on 5 matching bases. The length of the CDR3 is 11 residues. Germline CDR1 reads MNHEY; CDR2 reads SMNVEV (reference sequence). The CDR3 reads CASLWGRELFF. The CDR3 DNA sequence: TGTGCTAGCCTGTGGGGCCGGGAGCTGTTTTTT.

The chain has TRBV18 and TRBJ1-1; D gene uncertain. This CDR3 spans 15 amino acids. The V gene's germline CDR1 is KGHSH and CDR2 LQKENI. The V and J ends lost 5 bases and 3 bases respectively, with 16 bases between them. The CDR3 sequence is CASSTLGWGDTEAFF. CDR3 bases: TGTGCCAGCTCAACATTGGGCTGGGGAGACACTGAAGCTTTCTTT.

V usage is TRBV30 and J usage is TRBJ1-1; D gene uncertain. The CDR3 covers 12 residues. Germline CDR1 reads GTSNPN; CDR2 reads SVGIG (reference sequence). V gave up 3 bases and J gave up 2 bases, with 7 bases separating them. The CDR3 region has the DNA TGTGCCTGGAGGAGTTTTAACACTGAAGCTTTCTTT. Amino acids: CAWRSFNTEAFF.

The CDR3 coding sequence is TGTGCCAGCAGTCAAGCTGGGGGCGGGGAGACCCAGTACTTC. Translating it yields CASSQAGGGETQYF. The chain uses TRBV7-7 and TRBJ2-5, with D possibly matching TRBD1 (6 bases). Germline values: CDR1 SSHAT, CDR2 FNYEAQ (reference sequence). Trimming took 6 bases from V and 5 from J, leaving 16 bases between them. The CDR3 has 14 residues.

The chain combines TRBV7-9 with TRBJ2-1; 7 positions match TRBD1. Germline CDR1 SEHNR, CDR2 FQNEAQ (reference sequence). The CDR3 covers 14 residues. V lost 1 base, J lost 4 bases, and 1 base stayed unmatched. This CDR3 reads CASSLGTGYNEQFF. The CDR3 DNA sequence: TGTGCCAGCAGCTTAGGGACAGGATACAATGAGCAGTTCTTC.

The chain combines TRBV11-2 with TRBJ2-5, with D uncertain. CDR3 size: 13 residues. Germline loops: CDR1 SGHAT, CDR2 FQNNGV. The V and J ends lost 5 bases and 2 bases respectively, with 9 bases between them. The CDR3 DNA follows: TGTGCCAGCAGCCCTACAGCTCAAGAGACCCAGTACTTC. This sequence encodes CASSPTAQETQYF.